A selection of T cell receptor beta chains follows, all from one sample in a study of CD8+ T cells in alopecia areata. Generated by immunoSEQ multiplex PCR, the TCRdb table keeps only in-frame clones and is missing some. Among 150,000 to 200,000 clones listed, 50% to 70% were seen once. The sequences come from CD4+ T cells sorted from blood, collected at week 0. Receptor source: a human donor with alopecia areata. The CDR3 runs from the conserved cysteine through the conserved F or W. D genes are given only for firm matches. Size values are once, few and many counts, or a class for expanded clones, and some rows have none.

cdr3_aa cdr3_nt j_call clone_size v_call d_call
CASSLAGQGGPYGYTF TGTGCCAGCAGCTTGGCGGGACAGGGGGGACCTTATGGCTACACCTTC TRBJ1-2 few TRBV5-6 TRBD1
CAWRRQGNYEQYF TGTGCCTGGAGAAGACAGGGGAACTACGAGCAGTACTTC TRBJ2-7 . TRBV30 TRBD1
CASSPRTGGTNSPLHF TGCGCCAGCAGCCCGCGGACAGGGGGAACAAATTCACCCCTCCACTTT TRBJ1-6 few TRBV5-1 TRBD1
CASSLSGTAHEQYF TGTGCCAGCAGCTTATCCGGGACAGCCCACGAGCAGTACTTC TRBJ2-7 . TRBV7-9 TRBD1
CATSRDRDDRVSSYEQYF TGTGCCACCAGCAGAGATCGGGATGACAGGGTGAGCTCCTACGAGCAGTACTTC TRBJ2-7 . TRBV15 TRBD1
CASSESGGYTF TGTGCCAGCAGTGAATCCGGCGGCTACACCTTC TRBJ1-2 . TRBV25-1 .
CAWWTGDYGYTF TGTGCCTGGTGGACAGGGGACTATGGCTACACCTTC TRBJ1-2 . TRBV30 TRBD1
CASSLEGFWNTEAFF TGTGCCAGCAGCTTAGAGGGGTTTTGGAACACTGAAGCTTTCTTT TRBJ1-1 many TRBV7-9 .
CASSMRGHEQYF TGTGCCAGCAGTATGCGGGGGCACGAGCAGTACTTC TRBJ2-7 few TRBV6-5 .
CATTRGSGANVLTF TGTGCCACCACCCGTGGCTCTGGGGCCAACGTCCTGACTTTC TRBJ2-6 . TRBV6-6 .
CACAQGPSSGANVLTF TGTGCCTGTGCACAGGGGCCGAGCTCCGGGGCCAACGTCCTGACTTTC TRBJ2-6 . TRBV30 TRBD1
CASSLWFSTGSGTDTQYF TGTGCCAGCAGCTTATGGTTTTCGACAGGGTCGGGCACAGATACGCAGTATTTT TRBJ2-3 . TRBV7-8 TRBD1
CASSLTDSPDTQYF TGTGCCAGCAGTCTAACGGACAGTCCAGATACGCAGTATTTT TRBJ2-3 . TRBV11-3 .
CASSSTGQETQYF TGCGCCAGCAGCTCGACAGGACAAGAGACCCAGTACTTC TRBJ2-5 . TRBV5-1 .
CASSQVGTGSTDTQYF TGCGCCAGCAGCCAAGTCGGGACAGGTAGCACAGATACGCAGTATTTT TRBJ2-3 . TRBV4-1 TRBD1
CSVEFSGGGTDEQYF TGCAGCGTTGAGTTCTCAGGGGGGGGTACTGACGAGCAGTACTTC TRBJ2-7 few TRBV29-1 .
CSVRETGGHGYTF TGCAGCGTTCGGGAGACAGGGGGCCATGGCTACACCTTC TRBJ1-2 . TRBV29-1 TRBD1
CASRRNQGTGTYEQYF TGTGCCAGCAGGAGGAACCAGGGAACAGGGACCTACGAGCAGTACTTC TRBJ2-7 once TRBV27 .
CASSYLAGLAEAFF TGTGCCAGCAGTTACCTGGCAGGCCTAGCTGAAGCTTTCTTT TRBJ1-1 . TRBV6-5 .
CAWSRLAGGPLDTQYF TGTGCCTGGAGCCGACTAGCGGGGGGCCCATTAGATACGCAGTATTTT TRBJ2-3 . TRBV30 TRBD2
CATSLGRISGANVLTF TGTGCCACCAGCTTGGGACGGATCTCTGGGGCCAACGTCCTGACTTTC TRBJ2-6 few TRBV15 .
CASSRSGGYEQYF TGTGCCAGTAGTAGGAGCGGGGGATACGAGCAGTACTTC TRBJ2-7 . TRBV19 TRBD2
CSVESNDYGYTF TGCAGCGTTGAAAGTAATGACTATGGCTACACCTTC TRBJ1-2 few TRBV29-1 .
CASTRLDVTDTQYF TGTGCCAGCACCCGACTTGACGTCACAGATACGCAGTATTTT TRBJ2-3 . TRBV2 .
CSVERSMNTEAFF TGCAGCGTTGAACGAAGTATGAACACTGAAGCTTTCTTT TRBJ1-1 few TRBV29-1 .
CAWGLNNEQFF TGTGCCTGGGGATTAAACAATGAGCAGTTCTTC TRBJ2-1 once TRBV30 .
CASSFSTSPTTGELFF TGTGCCAGCAGCTTTTCGACTAGCCCCACTACCGGGGAGCTGTTTTTT TRBJ2-2 . TRBV7-9 TRBD2
CASSEPGNNEKLFF TGTGCCAGCAGTGAACCAGGGAATAATGAAAAACTGTTTTTT TRBJ1-4 few TRBV25-1 .
CASSHGTGVGTEAFF TGCGCCAGCAGCCATGGGACAGGGGTTGGCACTGAAGCTTTCTTT TRBJ1-1 . TRBV4-1 TRBD1
CSVALGFYNEQFF TGCAGCGTTGCCCTGGGGTTTTACAATGAGCAGTTCTTC TRBJ2-1 . TRBV29-1 .
CASSRGNYGYTF TGTGCCAGCTCACGAGGGAACTATGGCTACACCTTC TRBJ1-2 . TRBV18 .
CAWAALDKGRYGYTF TGTGCCTGGGCCGCCCTTGACAAGGGGCGCTATGGCTACACCTTC TRBJ1-2 . TRBV30 .
CASSQGDRFNEKLFF TGTGCCAGCAGCCAAGGGGACAGGTTTAATGAAAAACTGTTTTTT TRBJ1-4 . TRBV4-2 TRBD1
CASSSTGGNEKLFF TGTGCCAGCAGTTCGACAGGGGGAAATGAAAAACTGTTTTTT TRBJ1-4 . TRBV6-5 TRBD1
CASSLGGGTDTQYF TGTGCCAGCAGTTTAGGGGGGGGCACAGATACGCAGTATTTT TRBJ2-3 few TRBV27 TRBD2
CSVEIQGRRTEAFF TGCAGCGTTGAAATCCAGGGGCGGAGGACTGAAGCTTTCTTT TRBJ1-1 few TRBV29-1 .
CASTGGGYEQYF TGTGCCAGCACCGGAGGGGGCTACGAGCAGTACTTC TRBJ2-7 few TRBV7-9 .
CASSYKGVGQETQYF TGTGCCAGCAGTTATAAGGGGGTGGGTCAAGAGACCCAGTACTTC TRBJ2-5 . TRBV5-6 .
CASSPSPGQASTGELFF TGTGCCAGCAGCCCCTCCCCCGGACAGGCGAGCACCGGGGAGCTGTTTTTT TRBJ2-2 . TRBV7-2 TRBD1
CASSLERGYGYTF TGTGCCAGCAGTCTGGAGCGTGGCTATGGCTACACCTTC TRBJ1-2 . TRBV2 .
CASSRLAGGTDTQYF TGCGCCAGCAGCCGACTAGCGGGGGGCACAGATACGCAGTATTTT TRBJ2-3 . TRBV4-1 TRBD2
CASSLARPYNSPLHF TGCGCCAGCAGCTTGGCCAGGCCCTATAATTCACCCCTCCACTTT TRBJ1-6 few TRBV5-1 .
CASSPGTQTDNSPLHF TGTGCCAGCTCACCCGGTACTCAGACTGATAATTCACCCCTCCACTTT TRBJ1-6 many TRBV18 .
CASSLARGSPLHF TGCGCCAGCAGCTTGGCCAGAGGTTCACCCCTCCACTTT TRBJ1-6 . TRBV5-1 .
CAWSPYYGRGNTIYF TGTGCCTGGAGTCCCTATTATGGGAGAGGAAACACCATATATTTT TRBJ1-3 . TRBV30 .
CASSTSFGRADTQYF TGTGCCAGCAGCACTAGCTTCGGACGAGCAGATACGCAGTATTTT TRBJ2-3 few TRBV7-7 .
CASSSDRTSYGYTF TGTGCCAGCAGTTCGGACAGGACCTCCTATGGCTACACCTTC TRBJ1-2 few TRBV6-5 TRBD1
CASSRLAGGTDTQYF TGTGCCAGCAGCAGACTAGCGGGGGGCACAGATACGCAGTATTTT TRBJ2-3 many TRBV2 TRBD2
CASSSRRQGGMSGYF TGTGCCAGCAGCTCCCGGAGACAGGGCGGGATGAGCGGGTACTTC TRBJ2-5 . TRBV7-9 .